The 4 T cell receptor beta chains presented below share a single source sample, sequenced in a study of Ad26.COV2.S vaccination and SARS-CoV-2 variants. The treatment: about 20 received Ad26.COV2.S at low or high dose, single or two shots; 5 received placebo; per-sample allocation not given. The samples date from day 63 after the first vaccine or placebo injection. Only in-frame clones appear in the TCRdb table, and some are missing; sequencing was by immunoSEQ multiplex PCR. The repertoire holds about 370,000 clones, with approximately 90% as singletons. The sequences come from peripheral blood, collected in a trial of Ad26.COV2.S vaccine versus placebo. These receptors were taken from a person between 18 and 60 years old who received the Ad26.COV2.S COVID-19 vaccine or a placebo.

This sequence joins TRBV5-1 and TRBJ2-1; 8 bases match TRBD1. Unmatched junction bases numbered 5, after V lost 1 base and J lost 5 bases. The CDR3 has 15 amino acids. In germline, CDR1 is SGHRS, CDR2 YFSETQ. Here the CDR3 DNA reads TGCGCCAGCAGCTTGCAGGGGGCCGGAAACAATGAGCAGTTCTTC. Amino acids: CASSLQGAGNNEQFF.

The chain recombines TRBV30 with TRBJ1-2; D not certain. Deletions cut 2 bases from V and 2 bases from J, with 15 bases between. Germline CDR1 GTSNPN, CDR2 SVGIG (reference sequence). The CDR3 consists of 15 residues. The CDR3: CAWSTWEGENYGYTF. The CDR3 bases are TGTGCCTGGAGTACCTGGGAGGGAGAGAACTATGGCTACACCTTC.

The chain combines TRBV4-1 with TRBJ2-7; D gene uncertain. The length of the CDR3 is 13 residues. The V and J ends lost 0 bases and 3 bases respectively, with 6 bases between them. Germline V gene data show CDR1 as MGHRA and CDR2 as YSYEKL. Written as DNA, the CDR3 is TGCGCCAGCAGCCAAGAGCGCAGCTACGAGCAGTACTTC. This translates into CASSQERSYEQYF.

V usage is TRBV5-1 and J usage is TRBJ1-5; D not certain. The V gene's germline CDR1 is SGHRS and CDR2 YFSETQ. The length of the CDR3 is 15 residues. V was pared by 0 bases and J by 3 bases, with 10 bases between. In nucleotides, the CDR3 is TGCGCCAGCAGCTTGGATGGCAGGATCAATCAGCCCCAGCATTTT. The encoded protein is CASSLDGRINQPQHF.